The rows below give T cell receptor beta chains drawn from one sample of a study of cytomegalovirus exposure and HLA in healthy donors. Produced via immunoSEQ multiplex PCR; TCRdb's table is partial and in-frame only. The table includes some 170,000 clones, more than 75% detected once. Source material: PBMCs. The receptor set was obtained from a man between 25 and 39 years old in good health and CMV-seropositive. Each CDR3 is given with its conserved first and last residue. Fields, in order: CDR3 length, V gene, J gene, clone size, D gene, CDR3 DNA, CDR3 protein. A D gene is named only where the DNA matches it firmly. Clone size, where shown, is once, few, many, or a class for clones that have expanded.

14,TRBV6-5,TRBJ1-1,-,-,TGTGCCAGCAAACTTAAGGGAGTAAGCGCTGAAGCTTTCTTT,CASKLKGVSAEAFF
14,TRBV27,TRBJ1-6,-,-,TGTGCCAGCAGTCCGGGATTGCCTAATTCACCCCTCCACTTT,CASSPGLPNSPLHF
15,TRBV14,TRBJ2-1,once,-,TGTGCCAGCAGCCGAGGGTCCGCGGGCTACAATGAGCAGTTCTTC,CASSRGSAGYNEQFF
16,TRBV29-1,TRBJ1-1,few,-,TGCAGCGCCGGCCGTGTGGCGGGGGCGGTGATCGATGAAGCTTTCTTT,CSAGRVAGAVIDEAFF
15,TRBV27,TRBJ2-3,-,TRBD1,TGTGCCAGCAGCATAACCGGGACAGCAACAGATACGCAGTATTTT,CASSITGTATDTQYF
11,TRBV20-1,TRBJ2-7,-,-,TGCAGTGTTGGCAACTCCTACGAGCAGTACTTC,CSVGNSYEQYF
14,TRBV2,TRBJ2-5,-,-,TGTGCCAGCAGTGAACAGGGGATCGGAGAGACCCAGTACTTC,CASSEQGIGETQYF
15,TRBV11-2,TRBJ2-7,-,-,TGTGCCAGCAGCGCACTTGACGGAGTGCCCTACGAGCAGTACTTC,CASSALDGVPYEQYF
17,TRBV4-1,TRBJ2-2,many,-,TGCGCCAGCAGCCAATATATCCCCCCCGGGGACGTAGGGGAGCTGTTTTTT,CASSQYIPPGDVGELFF
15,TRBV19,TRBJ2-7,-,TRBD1,TGTGCCAGTAGTATAAAAGGGACAGGGATCTACGAGCAGTACTTC,CASSIKGTGIYEQYF
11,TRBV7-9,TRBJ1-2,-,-,TGTGCCAGCAGGGCGGGAAGTGGCTACACCTTC,CASRAGSGYTF
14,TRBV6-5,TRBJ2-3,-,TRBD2,TGTGCCAGCACTCGGGGGGGACGCACAGATACGCAGTATTTT,CASTRGGRTDTQYF
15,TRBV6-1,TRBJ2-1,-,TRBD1,TGTGCCAGCACTGACAGGGCTAACTCCTACAATGAGCAGTTCTTC,CASTDRANSYNEQFF
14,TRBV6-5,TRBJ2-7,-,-,TGTGCCAGCAGACCTCCGGGACTGGCCTACGAGCAGTACTTC,CASRPPGLAYEQYF
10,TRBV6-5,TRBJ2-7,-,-,TGTGCCAGCAGGGGGATCGAGCAGTACTTC,CASRGIEQYF
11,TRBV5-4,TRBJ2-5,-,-,TGTGCCAGCAGCTTTGGAGAGACCCAGTACTTC,CASSFGETQYF
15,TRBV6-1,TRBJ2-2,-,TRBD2,TGTGCCAGCAGTGCCGGGACTAGCGGGACAGGGGAGCTGTTTTTT,CASSAGTSGTGELFF
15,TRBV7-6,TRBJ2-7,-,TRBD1,TGTGCCAGCAGCTTAGGGACAGGGGAGGAGTACGAGCAGTACTTC,CASSLGTGEEYEQYF
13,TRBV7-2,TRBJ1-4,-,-,TGTGCCAGCAGCTTGGCCCTTAATGAAAAACTGTTTTTT,CASSLALNEKLFF
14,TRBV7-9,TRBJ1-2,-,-,TGTGCCAGCAGCTTACGGGGGGTACCGGATGGCTACACCTTC,CASSLRGVPDGYTF
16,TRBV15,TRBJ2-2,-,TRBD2,TGTGCCACCAGAGTGGGAAGCGGGAGGTTGCCCGGGGAGCTGTTTTTT,CATRVGSGRLPGELFF
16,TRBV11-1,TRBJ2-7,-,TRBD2,TGTGCCAGCAGCTCCCCCGGGGGGGCCCAAGCCTACGAGCAGTACTTC,CASSSPGGAQAYEQYF
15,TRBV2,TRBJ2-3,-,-,TGTGCCAGCCCCAGCCCCGGGGTCGGCACAGATACGCAGTATTTT,CASPSPGVGTDTQYF
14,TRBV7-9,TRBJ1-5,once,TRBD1,TGTGCCAGCAGGGACAGGGGGCCTAATCAGCCCCAGCATTTT,CASRDRGPNQPQHF
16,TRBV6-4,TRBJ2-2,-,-,TGTGCCAGCAGTGACTCGGACAAGGGGGAAGCCGGGGAGCTGTTTTTT,CASSDSDKGEAGELFF
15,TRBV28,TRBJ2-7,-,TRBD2,TGTGCCAGCATCCGCGGGAGGGCGAGCTCCTACGAGCAGTACTTC,CASIRGRASSYEQYF
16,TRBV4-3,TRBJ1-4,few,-,TGCGCCAGCAGCCAAGTAGGAGACGGGCAGGATGAAAAACTGTTTTTT,CASSQVGDGQDEKLFF
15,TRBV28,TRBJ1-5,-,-,TGTGCCAGCAGTTCGAGGACGGCGAGCAATCAGCCCCAGCATTTT,CASSSRTASNQPQHF
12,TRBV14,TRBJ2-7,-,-,TGTGCCAGCAGCCGGGACCTACGAGGGCAGTACTTC,CASSRDLRGQYF
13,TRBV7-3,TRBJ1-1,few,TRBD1,TGTGCCAGCAGCTTAAGACAGGGGGCGGTAGCTTTCTTT,CASSLRQGAVAFF
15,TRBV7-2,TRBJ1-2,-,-,TGTGCCAGCAGCTCAAAACCGGGACAACGGGGAGGCTACACCTTC,CASSSKPGQRGGYTF
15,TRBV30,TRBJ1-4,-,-,TGTGCCTGGAGCCCAACCGGGACAATTAATGAAAAACTGTTTTTT,CAWSPTGTINEKLFF
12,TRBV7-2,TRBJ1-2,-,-,TGTGCCAGCAGCCTCCAGTTGTATGGCTACACCTTC,CASSLQLYGYTF